This T cell receptor (beta chain) was recovered during a study of T cells in Graves' hyperthyroidism and ophthalmopathy. Study in general: Peripheral blood was secured at the point of initial diagnosis, before any treatment. Study-wide results and limits: Ophthalmopathy, which appeared later, was predicted by the model a median 6.5 months before onset. A 13 V-J model separated ophthalmopathy from stable hyperthyroidism.

This CDR3 contains 12 residues. V dropped 0 bases and J dropped 14; count of bases not matched to a gene: 4. Germline V gene sequence: CDR1 SGHAT, CDR2 FQNNGV. Ophthalmopathy patients all had a Clinical Activity Score of at least 3, a NOSPECS grade of at least 4 and disease under 3 months old. In its sample, this clonotype was seen a few times. Its target is unknown. Template material for amplifying TCR beta CDR3 regions consisted of RNA transcripts. The study used the HTBI primer set for a first-round RT-PCR of the TCR CDR3. Via MiXCR, TCRdb re-called the multiplex PCR reads, giving one row per CDR3 protein. The sample holds about 480,000 distinct CDR3 sequences, approximately 22% seen once.

The origin of this receptor is a woman aged 70-85 years with Graves' ophthalmopathy. The V call is TRBV11-2, the J call TRBJ2-1, with 7 bases matching TRBD2. Sequenced sample: blood. CDR3 coding DNA: TGTGCCAGCAGCTTAGATCGCGGGAGCGAGTTCTTC. Translation gives CASSLDRGSEFF.